These 17 T cell receptor beta chains were all obtained from the same sample, sequenced in a study of blood T cell repertoires in COVID-19. The method was immunoSEQ multiplex PCR; TCRdb's version includes in-frame clones alone and lacks a portion of them. This sample has around 93,000 clones, with about 75% found just once. The sequenced material came from peripheral blood. The source is a woman of 80 years or more with acute or convalescent COVID-19.

V and J are TRBV21-1 and TRBJ1-1; TRBD1 is taken as the D call from the table, unchecked against the DNA. TRBV21-1 has pseudogene status. The CDR3 is made up of 19 amino acids. The CDR3 bases are TGTGCCAGCAGCCCCCTTCGTTTGGCATCGAAGTTCCTGAACACTGAAGCTTTCTTT. Translation gives CASSPLRLASKFLNTEAFF.

The chain joins TRBV28 to TRBJ2-1, with D perhaps TRBD2 (5 bases). The CDR3 consists of 15 residues. Germline CDR1 and CDR2: MDHEN and SYDVKM. The V end lost 5 bases, the J end lost 6 bases, and 17 bases lay between the germline ends. The CDR3 DNA reads TGTGCCAGCAGTCGAGCCTCAACCGGACTCAATGAGCAGTTCTTC. It yields the protein CASSRASTGLNEQFF.

This rearrangement joins TRBV3-1 (or the pseudogene TRBV3-2) to TRBJ1-5, with D possibly being TRBD1 (6 bases). V was cut by 2 bases and J by 7 bases, with 12 bases left in between. Germline V gene data show CDR1 as LGHDT and CDR2 as YNNKEL (reference sequence). The CDR3 is made up of 14 amino acids. CDR3 sequence reads: CASSQQTGWQPQHF. In nucleotides, the CDR3 is TGTGCCAGCAGCCAACAGACAGGTTGGCAGCCCCAGCATTTT.

This chain connects TRBV11-3 to TRBJ2-7, with D unresolved. The germline V and J ends were trimmed by 4 bases and 2 bases, with 12 bases remaining between them. CDR3 length equals 14 residues. CDR1 is SGHNT and CDR2 is YENEEA in the germline V gene. CDR3 coding DNA: TGTGCCAGCAGCTCCCATACGAAGCCCTACGAGCAGTACTTC. Translation gives CASSSHTKPYEQYF.

The rearrangement uses TRBV6-5 and TRBJ2-7; 9 bases line up with TRBD1. CDR3 size: 13 residues. Germline CDR1 MNHEY, CDR2 SVGAGI. The junction had 2 bases not matched to a gene; V was cut back by 5 bases and J by 3 bases. The CDR3 region has the DNA TGTGCCAGCAGTCGGGACAGGGACTACGAGCAGTACTTC. Translated, it gives CASSRDRDYEQYF.

This clone was found once. The chain combines TRBV5-3 with TRBJ1-1; the D is unclear. TRBV5-3 is designated an ORF whose function remains uncertain. Trimming stripped 4 bases from V and 2 bases from J, with 15 bases between. The CDR3 spans 15 residues. CDR3 protein: CARSPRVLSNTEAFF. CDR3 nucleotides: TGTGCCAGAAGCCCACGGGTATTATCTAACACTGAAGCTTTCTTT.

V and J are TRBV30 and TRBJ1-2; TRBD1 matches 10 bases. CDR3 length: 15 residues. V was clipped by 7 bases and J by 5 bases; unmatched bases: 13. Germline CDR1 and CDR2: GTSNPN and SVGIG (reference sequence). The CDR3 nucleotides are TGTGCCTTTAAAACCGGGACAGGGGTGTTATATGGCTACACCTTC. This sequence encodes CAFKTGTGVLYGYTF.

The chain recombines TRBV12-3 or TRBV12-4 with TRBJ2-7; 8 bases map to TRBD1. This CDR3 comprises 13 residues. The ends lost 3 bases at V and 6 bases at J; junction bases unmatched: 4. In nucleotides, the CDR3 is TGTGCCAGCAGTTTCAACAGGGGGAGCGAGCAGTACTTC. This translates into CASSFNRGSEQYF.

The CDR3 bases are TGTGCCAGCAGTTTTGGCGGGAGAGGCTCCTACGAGCAGTACTTC. Protein product: CASSFGGRGSYEQYF. The V and J genes are TRBV28 and TRBJ2-7, with 7 bases that match TRBD2. The V segment lost 3 bases and the J segment 0 bases; nucleotides outside the gene matches: 5. CDR1 MDHEN and CDR2 SYDVKM come from the germline V gene. The CDR3 sequence is 15 residues long.

The chain links TRBV27 to TRBJ1-2; unclear D gene. CDR1 MNHEY and CDR2 SMNVEV come from the germline V gene (reference sequence). The germline V and J ends were trimmed by 3 bases and 1 base, with 15 bases remaining between them. The length of the CDR3 is 16 residues. CDR3 sequence (DNA): TGTGCCAGCAGTTTTGGAGTGCCCAAGTTTAACTATGGCTACACCTTC. This codes for CASSFGVPKFNYGYTF.

As concerns this clone: This specimen includes other DNA sequences encoding the same CDR3. The rearrangement uses TRBV19 and TRBJ1-5; D is perhaps TRBD1 (6 bases). Trimming stripped 5 bases from V and 3 bases from J, with 11 bases between. The length of the CDR3 is 14 residues. From germline, CDR1 is LNHDA and CDR2 SQIVND (reference sequence). The chain's CDR3 is CASSETGPNQPQHF. The CDR3 bases are TGTGCCAGTAGTGAGACAGGCCCCAATCAGCCCCAGCATTTT.

This rearrangement joins TRBV28 to TRBJ1-1, with 8 bases matching TRBD1. The germline V gene has CDR1 MDHEN and CDR2 SYDVKM. The CDR3 has 15 residues. Unmatched junction bases numbered 10, after V lost 6 bases and J lost 4 bases. The CDR3 nucleotides are TGTGCCAGCAGCCTAAACTTGGGACAGGTCACTGAAGCTTTCTTT. This sequence encodes CASSLNLGQVTEAFF.

The rearrangement uses TRBV27 and TRBJ1-4; TRBD1 matches 9 bases. CDR3 length: 18 amino acids. V shed 4 bases and J 2 bases; nucleotides not matched to a gene: 11. Germline assignment: CDR1 MNHEY and CDR2 SMNVEV (reference sequence). The CDR3 region is CASSWIVPGQGTNEKLFF. CDR3 nucleotide sequence: TGTGCCAGCAGTTGGATAGTCCCGGGACAGGGTACTAATGAAAAACTGTTTTTT.

The chain uses TRBV5-8 and TRBJ2-3; TRBD2 agrees at 14 bases. V was clipped by 5 bases and J by 8 bases; unmatched bases: 13. The germline V gene has CDR1 SGHTS and CDR2 YDEGEE. This CDR3 contains 17 residues. The DNA of the CDR3 is TGTGCCAGCAGGGATTTGACTAGCGGGAGGGCCGCTGGTACGCAGTATTTT. Translation: CASRDLTSGRAAGTQYF.

The J gene is TRBJ1-2, the V gene TRBV29-1; 10 bases align to TRBD1. The CDR3 sequence is 13 residues long. V dropped 0 bases and J dropped 8; count of bases not matched to a gene: 3. Germline CDR1 is SQVTM and CDR2 is ANQGSEA. The CDR3 sequence is CSVEDWTGGGYTF. CDR3 nucleotides: TGCAGCGTTGAAGACTGGACAGGGGGAGGCTACACCTTC.

The rearrangement joins TRBV2 to TRBJ2-1; the match to TRBD1 covers 10 bases. This CDR3 comprises 15 residues. With V trimmed by 1 base and J by 6 bases, 3 bases remained unmatched. CDR1 and CDR2 from the germline V gene are SNHLY and FYNNEI. CDR3 bases: TGTGCCAGCAGTGAAGAGGGACAGGGGTCCAATGAGCAGTTCTTC. This codes for CASSEEGQGSNEQFF.

V gene TRBV6-2 or TRBV6-3 combines with J gene TRBJ2-6, with D tentatively TRBD1 (5 bases). Trimming took 5 bases from V and 0 from J, leaving 11 bases between them. This CDR3 region has 16 residues. From germline, CDR1 is MNHEY and CDR2 SVGEGT. CDR3 amino acids: CASSDRQSSGANVLTF. In nucleotides, the CDR3 is TGTGCCAGCAGTGATCGACAGAGCTCTGGGGCCAACGTCCTGACTTTC.